This TCR beta chain was recovered during a study of cytotoxic CD8 clonotypes in ibrutinib-treated CLL. Germline V gene data show CDR1 as ENHRY and CDR2 as SYGVKD. The CDR3 contains 13 residues. V was clipped by 8 bases and J by 4 bases, with 15 bases between them. Generated by immunoSEQ multiplex PCR, the TCRdb table keeps only in-frame clones and is missing some. The repertoire holds roughly 15,000 clones, with about 80% as singletons. This chain links TRBV10-3 with TRBJ2-7; no firm D call. The starting material was PBMCs, obtained before ibrutinib treatment. This receptor was obtained from a human donor with chronic lymphocytic leukemia. In DNA, the CDR3 is TGTGCCATCGTGGAGAGCCCCTCTTACGAGCAGTACTTC. This encodes CAIVESPSYEQYF.